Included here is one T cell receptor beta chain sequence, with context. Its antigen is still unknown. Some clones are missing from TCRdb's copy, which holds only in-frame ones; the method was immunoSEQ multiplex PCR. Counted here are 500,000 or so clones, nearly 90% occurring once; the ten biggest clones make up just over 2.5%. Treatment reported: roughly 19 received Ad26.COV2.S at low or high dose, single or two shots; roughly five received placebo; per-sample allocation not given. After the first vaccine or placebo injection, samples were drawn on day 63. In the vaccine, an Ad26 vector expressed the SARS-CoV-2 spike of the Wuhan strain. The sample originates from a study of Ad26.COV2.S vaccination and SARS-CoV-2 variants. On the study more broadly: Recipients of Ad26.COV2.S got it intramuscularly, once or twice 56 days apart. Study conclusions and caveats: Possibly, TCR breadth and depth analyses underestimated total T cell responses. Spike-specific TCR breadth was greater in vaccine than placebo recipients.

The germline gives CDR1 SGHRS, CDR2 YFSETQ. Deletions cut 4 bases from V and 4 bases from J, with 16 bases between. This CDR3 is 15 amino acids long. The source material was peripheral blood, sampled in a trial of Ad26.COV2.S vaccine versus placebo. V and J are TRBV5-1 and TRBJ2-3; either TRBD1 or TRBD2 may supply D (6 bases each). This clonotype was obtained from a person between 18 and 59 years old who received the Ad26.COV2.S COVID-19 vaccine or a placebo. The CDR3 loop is CASSPRTGGPDTQYF. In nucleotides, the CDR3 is TGCGCCAGCAGCCCTCGGACCGGGGGCCCAGATACGCAGTATTTT.